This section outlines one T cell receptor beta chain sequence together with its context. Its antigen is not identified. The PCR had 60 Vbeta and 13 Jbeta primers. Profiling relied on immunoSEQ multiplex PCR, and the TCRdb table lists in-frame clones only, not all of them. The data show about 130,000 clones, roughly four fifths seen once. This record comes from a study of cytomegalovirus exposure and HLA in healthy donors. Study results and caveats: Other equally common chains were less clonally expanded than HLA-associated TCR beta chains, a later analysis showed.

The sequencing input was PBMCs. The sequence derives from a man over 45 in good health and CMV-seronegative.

Here the CDR3 reads CASSFGTGGDYEQYF. The DNA for the CDR3 is TGTGCCAGCAGCTTCGGGACAGGGGGAGACTACGAGCAGTACTTC. This chain connects TRBV7-9 to TRBJ2-7, with 11 bases matching TRBD1. The CDR3 is made up of 15 amino acids. V was pared by 3 bases and J by 3 bases, with 4 bases of the junction left unmatched. The germline V gene has CDR1 SEHNR and CDR2 FQNEAQ (reference sequence).